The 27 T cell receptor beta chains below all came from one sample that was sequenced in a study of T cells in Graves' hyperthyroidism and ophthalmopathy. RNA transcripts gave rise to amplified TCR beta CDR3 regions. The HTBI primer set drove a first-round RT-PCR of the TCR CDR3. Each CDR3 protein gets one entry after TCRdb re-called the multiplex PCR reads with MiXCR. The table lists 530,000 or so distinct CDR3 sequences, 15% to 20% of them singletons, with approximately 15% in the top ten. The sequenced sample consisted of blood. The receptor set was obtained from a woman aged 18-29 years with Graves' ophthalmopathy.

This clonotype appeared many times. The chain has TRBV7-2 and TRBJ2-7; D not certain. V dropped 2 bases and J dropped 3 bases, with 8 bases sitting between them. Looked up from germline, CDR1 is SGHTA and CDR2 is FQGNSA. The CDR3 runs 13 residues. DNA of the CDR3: TGTGCCAGCAGCTTAACGGAGATCTACGAGCAGTACTTC. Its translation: CASSLTEIYEQYF.

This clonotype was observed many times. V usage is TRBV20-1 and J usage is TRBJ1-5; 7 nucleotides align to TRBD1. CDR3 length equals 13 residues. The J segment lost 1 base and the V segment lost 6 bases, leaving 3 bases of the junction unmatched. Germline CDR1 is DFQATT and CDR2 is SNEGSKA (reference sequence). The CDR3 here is CSAVDRSNQPQHF. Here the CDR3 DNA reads TGCAGTGCCGTGGACAGGAGCAATCAGCCCCAGCATTTT.

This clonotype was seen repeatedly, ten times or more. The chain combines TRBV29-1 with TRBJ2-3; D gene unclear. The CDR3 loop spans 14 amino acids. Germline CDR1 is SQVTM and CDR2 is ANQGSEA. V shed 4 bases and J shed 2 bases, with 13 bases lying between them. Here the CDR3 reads CSVGVVRHTDTQYF. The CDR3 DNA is TGCAGCGTTGGGGTTGTCAGGCACACAGATACGCAGTATTTT.

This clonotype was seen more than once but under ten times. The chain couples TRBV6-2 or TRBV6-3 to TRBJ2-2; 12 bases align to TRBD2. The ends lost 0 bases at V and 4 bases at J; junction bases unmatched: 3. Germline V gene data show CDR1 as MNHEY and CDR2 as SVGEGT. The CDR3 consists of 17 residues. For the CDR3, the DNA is TGTGCCAGCAGTTACTCGACTAGCGGGAGCCCCACCGGGGAGCTGTTTTTT. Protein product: CASSYSTSGSPTGELFF.

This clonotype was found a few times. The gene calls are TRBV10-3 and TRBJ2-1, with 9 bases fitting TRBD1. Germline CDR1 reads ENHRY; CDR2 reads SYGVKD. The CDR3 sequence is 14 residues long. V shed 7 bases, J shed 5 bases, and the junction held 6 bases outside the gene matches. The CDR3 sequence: CAITSRDRDNEQFF. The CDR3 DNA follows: TGTGCCATCACGAGCCGGGACAGGGACAATGAGCAGTTCTTC.

The CDR3 is CASSQEIPISGANVLTF. The CDR3 DNA sequence: TGTGCCAGCAGCCAAGAGATCCCCATCTCTGGGGCCAACGTCCTGACTTTC. The J gene is TRBJ2-6, the V gene TRBV11-2; D not resolved. V was pared by 5 bases and J by 0 bases, with 14 bases between. Germline V gene lookup returns CDR1 SGHAT and CDR2 FQNNGV. This CDR3 contains 17 residues.

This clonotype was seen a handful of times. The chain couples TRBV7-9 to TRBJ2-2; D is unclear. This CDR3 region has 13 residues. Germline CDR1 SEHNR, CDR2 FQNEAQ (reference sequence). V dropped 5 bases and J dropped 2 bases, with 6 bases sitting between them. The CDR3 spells CASSHPNTGELFF. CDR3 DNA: TGTGCCAGCAGCCACCCAAACACCGGGGAGCTGTTTTTT.

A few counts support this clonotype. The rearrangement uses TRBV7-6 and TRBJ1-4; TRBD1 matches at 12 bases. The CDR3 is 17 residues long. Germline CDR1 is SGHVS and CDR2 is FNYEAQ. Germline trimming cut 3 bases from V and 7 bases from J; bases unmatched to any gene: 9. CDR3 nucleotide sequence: TGTGCCAGCAGCTTGCCCGGGACAGGGGGCGCGAGTGAAAAACTGTTTTTT. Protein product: CASSLPGTGGASEKLFF.

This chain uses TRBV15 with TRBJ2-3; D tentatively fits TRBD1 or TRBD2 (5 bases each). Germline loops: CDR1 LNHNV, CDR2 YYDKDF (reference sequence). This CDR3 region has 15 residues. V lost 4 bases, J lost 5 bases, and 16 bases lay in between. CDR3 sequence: CATSTPGSSGDTQYF. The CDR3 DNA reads TGTGCCACCAGCACCCCAGGGAGTTCGGGAGATACGCAGTATTTT.

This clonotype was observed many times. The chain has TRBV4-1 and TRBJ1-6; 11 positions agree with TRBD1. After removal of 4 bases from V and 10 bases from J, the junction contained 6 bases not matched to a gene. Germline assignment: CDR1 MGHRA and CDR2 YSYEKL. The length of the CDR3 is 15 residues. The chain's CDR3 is CASSPGTGGGSPLHF. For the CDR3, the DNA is TGCGCCAGCAGCCCCGGGACAGGGGGAGGGTCACCCCTCCACTTT.

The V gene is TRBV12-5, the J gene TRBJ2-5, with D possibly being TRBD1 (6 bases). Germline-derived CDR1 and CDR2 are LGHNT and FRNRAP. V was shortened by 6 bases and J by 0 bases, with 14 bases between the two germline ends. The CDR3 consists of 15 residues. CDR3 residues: CASGTGQSYQETQYF. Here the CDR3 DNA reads TGTGCTAGTGGCACCGGACAGTCGTACCAAGAGACCCAGTACTTC.

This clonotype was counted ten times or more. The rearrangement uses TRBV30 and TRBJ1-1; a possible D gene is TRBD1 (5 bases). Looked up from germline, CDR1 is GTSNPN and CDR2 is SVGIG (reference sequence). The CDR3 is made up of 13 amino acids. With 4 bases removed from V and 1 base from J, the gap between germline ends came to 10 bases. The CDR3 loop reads CAWMPGGNTEAFF. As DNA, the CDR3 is TGTGCCTGGATGCCGGGGGGGAACACTGAAGCTTTCTTT.

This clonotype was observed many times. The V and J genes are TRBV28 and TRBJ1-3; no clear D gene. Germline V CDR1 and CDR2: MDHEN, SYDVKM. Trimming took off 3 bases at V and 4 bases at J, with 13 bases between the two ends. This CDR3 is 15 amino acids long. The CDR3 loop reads CASSFLAASGNTIYF. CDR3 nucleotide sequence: TGTGCCAGCAGTTTTTTAGCAGCTTCGGGAAACACCATATATTTT.

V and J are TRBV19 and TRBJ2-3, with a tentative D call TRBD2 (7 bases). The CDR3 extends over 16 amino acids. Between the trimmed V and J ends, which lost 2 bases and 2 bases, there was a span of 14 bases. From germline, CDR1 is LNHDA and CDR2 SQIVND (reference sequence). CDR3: CASSISAGAFTDTQYF. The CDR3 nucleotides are TGTGCCAGTAGTATATCGGCGGGGGCCTTCACAGATACGCAGTATTTT.

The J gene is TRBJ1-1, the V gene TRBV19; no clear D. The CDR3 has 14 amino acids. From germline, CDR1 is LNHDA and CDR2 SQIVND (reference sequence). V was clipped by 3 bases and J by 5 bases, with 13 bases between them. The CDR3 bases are TGTGCCAGTAGTATCGGGCGAACAAGGACTGAAGCTTTCTTT. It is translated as CASSIGRTRTEAFF.

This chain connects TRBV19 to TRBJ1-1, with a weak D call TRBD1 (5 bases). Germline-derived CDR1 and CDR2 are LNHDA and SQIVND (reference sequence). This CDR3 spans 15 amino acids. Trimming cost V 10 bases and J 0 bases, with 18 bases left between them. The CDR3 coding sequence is TGTGCCACCTCTCTGACAGACAATATGAACACTGAAGCTTTCTTT. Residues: CATSLTDNMNTEAFF.

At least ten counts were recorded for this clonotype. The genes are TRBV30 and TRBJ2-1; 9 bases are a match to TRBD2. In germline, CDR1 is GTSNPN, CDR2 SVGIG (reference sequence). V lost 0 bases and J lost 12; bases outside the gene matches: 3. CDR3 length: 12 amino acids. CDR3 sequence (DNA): TGTGCCTGGAGTGTCGGACTAGCGAGGCAGTTCTTC. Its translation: CAWSVGLARQFF.

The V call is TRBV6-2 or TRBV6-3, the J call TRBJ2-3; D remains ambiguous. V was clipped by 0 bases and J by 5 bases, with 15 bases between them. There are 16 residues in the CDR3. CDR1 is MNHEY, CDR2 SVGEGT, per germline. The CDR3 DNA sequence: TGTGCCAGCAGTTACTCGATACGGACCATCCTAGATACGCAGTATTTT. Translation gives CASSYSIRTILDTQYF.

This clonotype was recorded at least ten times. For the CDR3, the DNA is TGTGCCTGGAGGGTAGCGGGAGGGCCCTCCGAGCAGTACTTC. Translating it yields CAWRVAGGPSEQYF. The chain links TRBV30 to TRBJ2-7, with 11 positions matching TRBD2. The CDR3 is 14 residues long. The trim removed 3 bases at V and 6 bases at J, leaving 7 bases unmatched. The germline CDR1 and CDR2 sequences are GTSNPN and SVGIG (reference sequence). Full variable domain (outside the CDR3, taken from reference TRBV30 and TRBJ2-7): SQTIHQWPATLVQPVGSPLSLECTVEGTSNPNLYWYRQAAGRGLQLLFYSVGIGQISSEVPQNLSASRPQDRQFILSSKKLLLSDSGFYLCAWRVAGGPSEQYFGPGTRLTVT.

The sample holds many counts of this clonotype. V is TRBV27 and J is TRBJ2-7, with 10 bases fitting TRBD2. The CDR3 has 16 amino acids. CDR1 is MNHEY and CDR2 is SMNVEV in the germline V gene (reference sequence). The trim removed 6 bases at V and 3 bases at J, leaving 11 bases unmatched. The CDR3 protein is CASREREGLTLYEQYF. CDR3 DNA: TGTGCCAGCAGGGAGCGGGAGGGCCTTACGCTCTACGAGCAGTACTTC.

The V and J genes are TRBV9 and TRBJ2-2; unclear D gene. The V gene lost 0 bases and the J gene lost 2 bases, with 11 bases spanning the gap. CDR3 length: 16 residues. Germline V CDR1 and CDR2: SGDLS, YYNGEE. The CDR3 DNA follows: TGTGCCAGCAGCGTAGGGGCAGGTCCCAACACCGGGGAGCTGTTTTTT. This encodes CASSVGAGPNTGELFF.

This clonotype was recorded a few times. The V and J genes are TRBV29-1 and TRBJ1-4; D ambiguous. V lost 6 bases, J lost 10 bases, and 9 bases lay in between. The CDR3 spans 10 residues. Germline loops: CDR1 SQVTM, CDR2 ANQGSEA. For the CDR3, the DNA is TGCAGCGTCCCGGATGGAAAACTGTTTTTT. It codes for CSVPDGKLFF.

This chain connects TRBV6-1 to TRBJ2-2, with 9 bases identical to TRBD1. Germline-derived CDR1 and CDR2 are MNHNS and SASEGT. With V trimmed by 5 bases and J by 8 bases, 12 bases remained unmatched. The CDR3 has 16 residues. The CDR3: CASSLSGTGSRGELFF. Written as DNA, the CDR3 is TGTGCCAGCAGTTTATCCGGGACAGGGAGTCGAGGGGAGCTGTTTTTT.

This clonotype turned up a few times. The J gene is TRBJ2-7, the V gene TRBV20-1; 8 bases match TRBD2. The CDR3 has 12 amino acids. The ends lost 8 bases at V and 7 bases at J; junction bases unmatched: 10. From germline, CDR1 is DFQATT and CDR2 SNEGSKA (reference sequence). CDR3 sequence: CSSGGPIDEQYF. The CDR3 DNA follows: TGCAGTTCGGGAGGGCCGATCGATGAGCAGTACTTC.

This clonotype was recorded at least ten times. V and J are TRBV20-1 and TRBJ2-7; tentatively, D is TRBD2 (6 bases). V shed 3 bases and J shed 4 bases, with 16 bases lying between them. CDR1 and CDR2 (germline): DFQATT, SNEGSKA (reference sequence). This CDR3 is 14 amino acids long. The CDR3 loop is CSASPQRVGYEQYF. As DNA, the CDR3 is TGCAGTGCTAGCCCCCAGCGGGTTGGGTACGAGCAGTACTTC.

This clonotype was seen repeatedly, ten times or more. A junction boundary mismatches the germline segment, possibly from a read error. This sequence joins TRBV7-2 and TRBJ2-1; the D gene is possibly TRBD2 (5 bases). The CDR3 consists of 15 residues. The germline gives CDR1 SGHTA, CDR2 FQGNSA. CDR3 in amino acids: CASTLLGGRRNEQFF. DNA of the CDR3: TGTGCCAGCACCTTACTAGGAGGACGTCGGAATGAGCAGTTCTTC.

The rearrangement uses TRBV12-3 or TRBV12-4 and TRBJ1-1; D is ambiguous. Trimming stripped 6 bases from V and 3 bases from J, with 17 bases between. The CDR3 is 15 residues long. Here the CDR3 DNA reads TGTGCCAGCAGCACAAGTTTTAGTTCTTACACTGAAGCTTTCTTT. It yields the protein CASSTSFSSYTEAFF.